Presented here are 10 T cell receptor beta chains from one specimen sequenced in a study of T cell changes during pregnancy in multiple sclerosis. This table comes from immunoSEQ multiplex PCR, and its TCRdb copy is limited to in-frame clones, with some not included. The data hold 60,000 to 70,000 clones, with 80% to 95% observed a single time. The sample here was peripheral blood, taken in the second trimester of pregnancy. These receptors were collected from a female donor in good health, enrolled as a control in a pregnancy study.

In nucleotides, the CDR3 is TGTGCCAGCAGCTCTAGGGGCACCGGGGAGCTGTTTTTT. Protein sequence: CASSSRGTGELFF. The V and J genes are TRBV7-9 and TRBJ2-2, with D tentatively TRBD1 (5 bases). This CDR3 region has 13 residues. Trimming pared 4 bases from V and 4 bases from J, leaving 7 bases between. Per germline, CDR1 SEHNR and CDR2 FQNEAQ (reference sequence).

CDR3 bases: TGCGCCAGCAGCCAAACCGGGACAGGGAGCGTCTATGGCTACACCTTC. Its protein product is CASSQTGTGSVYGYTF. The chain joins TRBV4-1 to TRBJ1-2; 9 bases match TRBD1. From germline, CDR1 is MGHRA and CDR2 YSYEKL. V trimming: 2 bases; J trimming: 4 bases; junction bases outside the gene matches: 8. The CDR3 has 16 residues.

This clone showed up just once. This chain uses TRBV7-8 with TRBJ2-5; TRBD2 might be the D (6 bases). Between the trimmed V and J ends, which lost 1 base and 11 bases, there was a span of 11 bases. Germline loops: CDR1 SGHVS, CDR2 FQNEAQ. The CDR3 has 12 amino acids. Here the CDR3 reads CASSLDREIQYF. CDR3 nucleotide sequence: TGTGCCAGCAGCTTAGATCGGGAGATTCAGTACTTC.

Here the CDR3 DNA reads TGTGCCAGCAGTTACGAGGGAGCCTCCTACAATGAGCAGTTCTTC. Protein product: CASSYEGASYNEQFF. The chain recombines TRBV6-5 with TRBJ2-1, with D tentatively TRBD2 (5 bases). The CDR3 is made up of 15 amino acids. Germline V lookup: CDR1 MNHEY, CDR2 SVGAGI. V was cut by 2 bases and J by 0 bases, with 8 bases left in between.

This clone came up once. This CDR3 is CASSGDIRIEQFF. The CDR3 nucleotides read TGTGCCAGTAGTGGGGACATCCGGATTGAGCAGTTCTTC. The rearrangement joins TRBV19 to TRBJ2-1, with D possibly TRBD1 on 6 matching bases. Germline V gives CDR1 LNHDA, CDR2 SQIVND (reference sequence). V gave up 5 bases and J gave up 9 bases, with 14 bases separating them. The CDR3 is 13 residues long.

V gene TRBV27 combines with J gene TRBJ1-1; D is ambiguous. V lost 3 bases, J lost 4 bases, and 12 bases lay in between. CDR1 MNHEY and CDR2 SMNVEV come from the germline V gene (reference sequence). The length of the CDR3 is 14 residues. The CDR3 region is CASSFGIASTEAFF. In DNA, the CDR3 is TGTGCCAGCAGTTTCGGGATTGCGAGCACTGAAGCTTTCTTT.

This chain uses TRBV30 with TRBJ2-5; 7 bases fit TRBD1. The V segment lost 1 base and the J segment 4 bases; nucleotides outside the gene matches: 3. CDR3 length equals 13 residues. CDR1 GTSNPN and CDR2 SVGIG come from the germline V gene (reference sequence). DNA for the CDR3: TGTGCCTGGAGTGGGACAGGCCCAGAGACCCAGTACTTC. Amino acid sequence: CAWSGTGPETQYF.

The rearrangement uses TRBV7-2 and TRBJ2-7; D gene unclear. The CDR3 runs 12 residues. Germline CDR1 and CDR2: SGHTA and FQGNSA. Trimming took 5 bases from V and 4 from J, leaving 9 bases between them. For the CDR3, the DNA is TGTGCCAGCAGCCTCCGGTCTTACGAGCAGTACTTC. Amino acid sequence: CASSLRSYEQYF.

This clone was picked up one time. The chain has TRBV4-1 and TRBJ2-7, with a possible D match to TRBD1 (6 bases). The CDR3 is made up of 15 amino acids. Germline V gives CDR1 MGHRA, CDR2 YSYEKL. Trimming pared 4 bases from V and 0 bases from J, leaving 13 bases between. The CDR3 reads CASSPIDRSSYEQYF. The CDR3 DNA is TGCGCCAGCAGCCCCATCGACAGGAGCTCCTACGAGCAGTACTTC.

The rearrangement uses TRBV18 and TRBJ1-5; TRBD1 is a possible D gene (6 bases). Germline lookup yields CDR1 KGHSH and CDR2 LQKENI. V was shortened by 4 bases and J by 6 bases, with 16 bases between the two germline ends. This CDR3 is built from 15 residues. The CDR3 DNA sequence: TGTGCCAGCTCACAGGCCCAAAGGGGGATTCAGCCCCAGCATTTT. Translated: CASSQAQRGIQPQHF.